One sample yielded the 15 T cell receptor beta chains listed below, sequenced in a study of beta chain features in type 1 diabetes. All of the isolated RNA was reverse transcribed, so expressed TCRB transcripts were sequenced. Sequencing was performed with immunoSEQ multiplex PCR; in TCRdb, only in-frame clones are kept and a portion is missing. The sample carries about 470,000 clones, roughly 31% recorded once. The material sequenced was naive CD4+ T cells from blood. These receptors were taken from a man aged 18 to 29 in good health.

The chain recombines TRBV5-1 with TRBJ2-5; 7 bases map to TRBD1. Unmatched junction bases numbered 4, after V lost 4 bases and J lost 1 base. The CDR3 spans 14 residues. Germline CDR1 is SGHRS and CDR2 is YFSETQ. The CDR3 loop reads CASSQGQIQETQYF. CDR3 in DNA: TGCGCCAGCAGCCAGGGACAGATCCAAGAGACCCAGTACTTC.

J is TRBJ2-3 and V is TRBV11-2, with 7 bases fitting TRBD1. The ends lost 7 bases at V and 6 bases at J; junction bases unmatched: 4. This CDR3 is built from 12 residues. The germline gives CDR1 SGHAT, CDR2 FQNNGV. CDR3 residues: CASTRGLDTQYF. As DNA, the CDR3 is TGTGCCAGCACCAGGGGGTTGGATACGCAGTATTTT.

This clone was detected only a few times. The sample contains more than one DNA sequence encoding this CDR3. The V and J genes are TRBV2 and TRBJ2-3; no definite D call. The CDR3 covers 12 residues. Between the trimmed V and J ends, which lost 2 bases and 4 bases, there was a span of 4 bases. Germline CDR1 is SNHLY and CDR2 is FYNNEI. The CDR3 bases are TGTGCCAGCAGTGAACAAGCAGATACGCAGTATTTT. Translation: CASSEQADTQYF.

This clone appeared a few times. CDR3 amino acids: CASSLISGVTEAFF. The CDR3 DNA reads TGTGCCAGCAGCTTAATATCCGGAGTCACTGAAGCTTTCTTT. The chain uses TRBV7-9 and TRBJ1-1; D unclear. V was trimmed by 2 bases and J by 4 bases, leaving 11 bases between them. CDR1 and CDR2 (germline): SEHNR, FQNEAQ (reference sequence). The CDR3 runs 14 residues.

About this clone: The sample carries other DNA sequences with the same CDR3. The chain combines TRBV30 with TRBJ1-1; D remains unclear. Germline V lookup: CDR1 GTSNPN, CDR2 SVGIG (reference sequence). Trimming shortened V by 0 bases and J by 1 base, and 12 bases separated the two germline ends. This CDR3 comprises 15 residues. In DNA, the CDR3 is TGTGCCTGGAGTGTACGGGGAGGTGGGAACACTGAAGCTTTCTTT. This gives the protein CAWSVRGGGNTEAFF.

The chain joins TRBV30 to TRBJ2-5; TRBD2 agrees at 8 bases. The trim removed 5 bases at V and 5 bases at J, leaving 13 bases unmatched. The germline CDR1 and CDR2 sequences are GTSNPN and SVGIG (reference sequence). The CDR3 extends over 15 amino acids. The CDR3 loop reads CAWGRSSGIVETQYF. DNA of the CDR3: TGTGCCTGGGGGAGGAGTAGCGGGATCGTCGAGACCCAGTACTTC.

V and J are TRBV4-2 and TRBJ2-5; D possibly corresponds to TRBD2 (6 bases). This CDR3 is 14 amino acids long. Per the germline V gene, CDR1 is LGHNA and CDR2 is YNFKEQ. V lost 1 base, J lost 5 bases, and 11 bases lay in between. The CDR3 region has the DNA TGTGCCAGCAGCCAAGGAATGGAGGGGGAGACCCAGTACTTC. It yields the protein CASSQGMEGETQYF.

This clone was seen only a few times. This sequence joins TRBV7-2 and TRBJ1-1, with TRBD1 matching over 9 bases. The trim removed 2 bases at V and 2 bases at J, leaving 0 bases unmatched. Germline CDR1 SGHTA, CDR2 FQGNSA. This CDR3 contains 14 residues. CDR3 loop: CASSLTGGNTEAFF. CDR3 in DNA: TGTGCCAGCAGCTTAACAGGGGGCAACACTGAAGCTTTCTTT.

This chain links TRBV5-4 with TRBJ1-4; the D is unclear. The CDR3 covers 14 residues. The V and J ends lost 8 bases and 5 bases respectively, with 16 bases between them. Germline loops: CDR1 SGHNT, CDR2 YYREEE (reference sequence). CDR3 bases: TGTGCCAGTAGTTCAGCAGGAGCGAATGAAAAACTGTTTTTT. Its translation is CASSSAGANEKLFF.

This chain's CDR3 is CASSQFIVDRPQYF. In DNA form, the CDR3 reads TGTGCCAGCAGCCAATTCATAGTTGACCGACCCCAGTACTTC. The gene calls are TRBV16 and TRBJ2-5; D not resolved. The length of the CDR3 is 14 residues. The germline V and J ends were trimmed by 1 base and 9 bases, with 15 bases remaining between them. Germline CDR1 and CDR2: KGHSY and FQNENV. Complete variable domain (other parts from reference TRBV16 and TRBJ2-5): GEEVAQTPKHLVRGEGQKAKLYCAPIKGHSYVFWYQQVLKNEFKFLISFQNENVFDETGMPKERFSAKCLPNSPCSLEIQATKLEDSAVYFCASSQFIVDRPQYFGPGTRLLVL.

The chain employs TRBV7-2 and TRBJ2-7; D may be TRBD1 (6 bases). CDR3 length equals 16 residues. Germline CDR1 reads SGHTA; CDR2 reads FQGNSA. Trimming left V 5 bases short and J 2 bases short, with 19 bases between. The CDR3 DNA follows: TGTGCCAGCAGCAGAAAAAAGGGGGACATAGCCTACGAGCAGTACTTC. Residues: CASSRKKGDIAYEQYF. The full variable domain, completed using reference TRBV7-2 and TRBJ2-7, is GAGVSQSPSNKVTEKGKDVELRCDPISGHTALYWYRQSLGQGLEFLIYFQGNSAPDKSGLPSDRFSAERTGGSVSTLTIQRTQQEDSAVYLCASSRKKGDIAYEQYFGPGTRLTVT.

The J gene is TRBJ2-7, the V gene TRBV2; TRBD2 matches 9 bases. This CDR3 has 15 residues. Germline CDR1 reads SNHLY; CDR2 reads FYNNEI. V dropped 6 bases and J dropped 5; count of bases not matched to a gene: 11. CDR3 amino acids: CASRAMLAGGNEQYF. CDR3 DNA: TGTGCCAGCAGGGCCATGCTCGCGGGAGGGAACGAGCAGTACTTC.

The J gene is TRBJ1-2, the V gene TRBV20-1; no reliable D call. Germline assignment: CDR1 DFQATT and CDR2 SNEGSKA (reference sequence). The CDR3 covers 11 residues. Between the trimmed V and J ends, which lost 1 base and 8 bases, there was a span of 8 bases. The CDR3 reads CSARVSKGYTF. CDR3 nucleotide sequence: TGCAGTGCTAGAGTGTCAAAGGGCTACACCTTC.

CDR3 protein: CASRADRDYGYTF. CDR3 DNA: TGTGCCAGCAGGGCGGACAGGGACTATGGCTACACCTTC. V and J are TRBV28 and TRBJ1-2, with 8 bases lining up with TRBD1. Germline CDR1 and CDR2: MDHEN and SYDVKM. The CDR3 runs 13 residues. The ends lost 6 bases at V and 3 bases at J; junction bases unmatched: 3.

The table lists this clone with a few counts. The V and J genes are TRBV5-4 and TRBJ1-1; 7 bases align to TRBD1. Germline V gene lookup returns CDR1 SGHNT and CDR2 YYREEE (reference sequence). CDR3 length equals 13 residues. Trimming removed 5 bases from V and 4 bases from J; junction bases left unmatched: 5. CDR3 coding DNA: TGTGCCAGCAGACGAAGACAGGGCACTGAAGCTTTCTTT. Amino acids: CASRRRQGTEAFF.